This T cell receptor beta chain was identified during a study of CD8+ T cells in alopecia areata. The CDR3 contains 15 residues. Germline V gene lookup returns CDR1 SEHNR and CDR2 FQNEAQ (reference sequence). V lost 3 bases, J lost 3 bases, and 6 bases stayed unmatched. Reverse transcribed after extraction, RNA yielded cDNA as the sequencing template. The method was immunoSEQ multiplex PCR; TCRdb's version includes in-frame clones alone and lacks a portion of them. The data hold about 120,000 clones, with more than 45% observed a single time. Treatment of the sample: oral pan-JAK inhibitor, 5-10 mg twice daily.

This chain connects TRBV7-9 to TRBJ1-2; 8 nucleotides agree with TRBD1. The sample was CD4+ T cells sorted from blood, taken at week 4, from a patient treated with tofacitinib. This clonotype originated in a human donor with alopecia areata. The CDR3 reads CASSLGQAEDYGYTF. DNA for the CDR3: TGTGCCAGCAGCTTGGGACAGGCCGAAGACTATGGCTACACCTTC.